These 23 T cell receptor beta chains share one sample of origin, sequenced in a study of blood T cell repertoires in COVID-19. Clones were sequenced by immunoSEQ multiplex PCR, and TCRdb holds only the in-frame ones, with some missing. The sample holds around 130,000 clones, 70% to 90% seen once. Sequencing was carried out using peripheral blood. These receptors were obtained from a woman aged 45-60 years who had recovered from COVID-19.

This clone has at least ten counts. V and J are TRBV9 and TRBJ2-7, with a tentative D call TRBD1 (6 bases). V was clipped by 4 bases and J by 6 bases, with 20 bases between them. Germline values: CDR1 SGDLS, CDR2 YYNGEE. This CDR3 is 15 amino acids long. The CDR3 loop is CASSPGAGAYSEQYF. DNA for the CDR3: TGTGCCAGCAGCCCCGGGGCAGGGGCGTATAGCGAGCAGTACTTC.

The gene calls are TRBV21-1 and TRBJ2-7; no DNA check was done on the table's D call, TRBD2. TRBV21-1 is tagged as a pseudogene. There are 16 residues in the CDR3. In DNA, the CDR3 is TGTGCCAGCAGTTCAATAACTGCCCGATCGACCTACGAGCAGTACTTC. Encoded protein: CASSSITARSTYEQYF.

V usage is TRBV30 and J usage is TRBJ2-3; 7 nucleotides agree with TRBD2. CDR3 length: 12 amino acids. J lost 6 bases, V lost 2 bases, and 2 bases had no gene match. Germline lookup yields CDR1 GTSNPN and CDR2 SVGIG (reference sequence). CDR3 sequence: CAWSSSGDTQYF. The CDR3, as DNA: TGTGCCTGGAGTTCTAGCGGCGATACGCAGTATTTT.

The chain links TRBV10-3 to TRBJ2-3, with 8 bases lining up with TRBD2. The CDR3 extends over 15 amino acids. J was trimmed by 4 bases and V by 6 bases; bases with no gene match: 9. The germline V gene has CDR1 ENHRY and CDR2 SYGVKD. The CDR3 nucleotides read TGTGCCATCAGGAAGTCGGGGGGGCCTTCAGATACGCAGTATTTT. It is translated as CAIRKSGGPSDTQYF.

This chain uses TRBV7-2 with TRBJ1-3; TRBD1 aligns across 8 bases. This CDR3 is built from 15 residues. V was pared by 5 bases and J by 0 bases, with 3 bases of the junction left unmatched. Germline lookup yields CDR1 SGHTA and CDR2 FQGNSA. The CDR3 DNA sequence: TGTGCCAGCAGCAGTACAGGGGGCTCTGGAAACACCATATATTTT. The encoded protein is CASSSTGGSGNTIYF.

The sample holds one count of this clone. This CDR3 is CASSRGFLTEAFF. CDR3 nucleotides: TGTGCCAGCAGTCGGGGGTTTCTTACTGAAGCTTTCTTT. The J gene is TRBJ1-1, the V gene TRBV6-2 or TRBV6-3; D may be TRBD1 (5 bases). Germline V gives CDR1 MNHEY, CDR2 SVGEGT. With 5 bases removed from V and 5 bases from J, the gap between germline ends came to 12 bases. This CDR3 region has 13 residues.

The CDR3 DNA is TGTGCCAGCAGCTTAGCGCGATTGCGGGGGGGCGTCGGTAATGAGCAGTTCTTC. It specifies CASSLARLRGGVGNEQFF. The V call is TRBV7-2, the J call TRBJ2-1; 9 nucleotides agree with TRBD2. Germline-derived CDR1 and CDR2 are SGHTA and FQGNSA. CDR3 length equals 18 residues. The V and J ends lost 0 bases and 7 bases, in that order; junction bases with no gene match: 13.

The chain employs TRBV11-1 and TRBJ1-2, with D uncertain. The V gene's germline CDR1 is SGHAT and CDR2 FQDESV (reference sequence). Trimming pared 4 bases from V and 10 bases from J, leaving 16 bases between. The CDR3 contains 13 residues. This CDR3 is CASSSAFRSDYTF. The CDR3 DNA reads as TGTGCCAGCAGCTCCGCGTTTCGAAGCGACTACACCTTC.

This chain connects TRBV7-2 to TRBJ2-7, with D hard to call. Germline V lookup: CDR1 SGHTA, CDR2 FQGNSA. V was cut by 3 bases and J by 2 bases, with 8 bases left in between. The CDR3 loop spans 13 amino acids. The CDR3 sequence is CASSFRGAYEQYF. CDR3 in DNA: TGTGCCAGCAGCTTCAGAGGAGCCTACGAGCAGTACTTC. The full variable domain, in which reference TRBV7-2 and TRBJ2-7 provide the parts outside the CDR3, is GAGVSQSPSNKVTEKGKDVELRCDPISGHTALYWYRQSLGQGLEFLIYFQGNSAPDKSGLPSDRFSAERTGGSVSTLTIQRTQQEDSAVYLCASSFRGAYEQYFGPGTRLTVT.

The chain has TRBV18 and TRBJ1-2; a weak D match, TRBD1 (5 bases). Germline lookup yields CDR1 KGHSH and CDR2 LQKENI. The ends were cut back, 3 bases at V and 2 bases at J, with 7 bases in the middle. CDR3 length: 13 amino acids. The CDR3 is CASSPDTNYGYTF. Written as DNA, the CDR3 is TGTGCCAGCTCACCGGACACAAACTATGGCTACACCTTC.

This chain joins TRBV20-1 and TRBJ1-2, with 7 bases aligning to TRBD1. Per the germline V gene, CDR1 is DFQATT and CDR2 is SNEGSKA (reference sequence). Losses at the gene ends were 3 bases for V and 3 bases for J; bases not matched to a gene: 4. The CDR3 contains 13 residues. DNA for the CDR3: TGCAGTGCTAGTGGACAGGTTGACTATGGCTACACCTTC. Translating it yields CSASGQVDYGYTF.

The chain carries TRBV6-2 or TRBV6-3 and TRBJ1-2; D might be TRBD1 (6 bases). The germline gives CDR1 MNHEY, CDR2 SVGEGT. Deletions cut 5 bases from V and 4 bases from J, with 20 bases between. This CDR3 region has 16 residues. This chain's CDR3 is CASSTRGGRSSYGYTF. CDR3 DNA: TGTGCCAGCAGTACTAGAGGGGGTCGCAGCTCCTATGGCTACACCTTC.

The chain links TRBV30 to TRBJ2-1; 11 nucleotides line up with TRBD2. The length of the CDR3 is 13 residues. CDR1 GTSNPN and CDR2 SVGIG come from the germline V gene (reference sequence). After removal of 2 bases from V and 15 bases from J, the junction contained 9 bases not matched to a gene. Here the CDR3 DNA reads TGTGCCTGGAGTTTCACGACTAGCGGGGCTGGGTTCTTC. It is translated as CAWSFTTSGAGFF.

V usage is TRBV7-2 and J usage is TRBJ1-1; TRBD1 matches 7 bases. The CDR3 is 13 amino acids. Germline V gene lookup returns CDR1 SGHTA and CDR2 FQGNSA. J was trimmed by 9 bases and V by 2 bases; bases with no gene match: 6. CDR3 in amino acids: CASSLQPGQKAFF. The CDR3 bases are TGTGCCAGCAGCTTACAGCCGGGACAGAAAGCTTTCTTT. Filled out from reference TRBV7-2 and TRBJ1-1, the complete variable domain reads GAGVSQSPSNKVTEKGKDVELRCDPISGHTALYWYRQSLGQGLEFLIYFQGNSAPDKSGLPSDRFSAERTGGSVSTLTIQRTQQEDSAVYLCASSLQPGQKAFFGQGTRLTVV.

The chain links TRBV6-1 to TRBJ1-2; a possible D gene is TRBD1 (5 bases). Germline lookup yields CDR1 MNHNS and CDR2 SASEGT. The V and J ends lost 2 bases and 1 base respectively, with 11 bases between them. CDR3 length: 15 residues. The CDR3 protein is CASSEWGGFNYGYTF. CDR3 nucleotides: TGTGCCAGCAGTGAATGGGGGGGTTTTAACTATGGCTACACCTTC.

V gene TRBV18 combines with J gene TRBJ2-7; 9 bases align to TRBD1. CDR3 length: 16 residues. CDR1 is KGHSH and CDR2 is LQKENI in the germline V gene. V shed 3 bases, J shed 3 bases, and the junction held 9 bases outside the gene matches. This CDR3 reads CASSPYSGQGLYEQYF. In DNA, the CDR3 is TGTGCCAGCTCACCCTACTCGGGACAGGGACTCTACGAGCAGTACTTC.

The rearrangement uses TRBV19 and TRBJ2-7; 10 bases match TRBD1. The CDR3 length is 14 residues. V was clipped by 8 bases and J by 4 bases; unmatched bases: 8. The germline gives CDR1 LNHDA, CDR2 SQIVND (reference sequence). The CDR3, as DNA: TGTGCCAGTGGAACCGGGACAGGGGTGTACGAGCAGTACTTC. Translation: CASGTGTGVYEQYF.

The chain is built from TRBV5-1 and TRBJ1-5; no reliable D call. This CDR3 is 14 amino acids long. V was shortened by 0 bases and J by 3 bases, with 7 bases between the two germline ends. In germline, CDR1 is SGHRS, CDR2 YFSETQ. This CDR3 is CASSLGASNQPQHF. The CDR3 DNA reads TGCGCCAGCAGCTTGGGGGCCTCCAATCAGCCCCAGCATTTT.

This clone has only one observation. This chain uses TRBV5-4 with TRBJ2-7; tentatively, D is TRBD1 (6 bases). Germline V gives CDR1 SGHNT, CDR2 YYREEE (reference sequence). V was clipped by 4 bases and J by 0 bases, with 8 bases between them. CDR3 size: 13 residues. The CDR3 reads CASSKDSSYEQYF. The CDR3 DNA sequence: TGTGCCAGCAGCAAGGACAGCTCCTACGAGCAGTACTTC.

This rearrangement joins TRBV9 to TRBJ2-3; the D gene is possibly TRBD1 (6 bases). CDR1 is SGDLS, CDR2 YYNGEE, per germline. V lost 0 bases and J lost 2, with 10 bases in between. This CDR3 comprises 15 residues. As DNA, the CDR3 is TGTGCCAGCAGCGTAGCGGGACAAAACACAGATACGCAGTATTTT. Translation: CASSVAGQNTDTQYF. The whole variable domain, remainder taken from reference TRBV9 and TRBJ2-3, is DSGVTQTPKHLITATGQRVTLRCSPRSGDLSVYWYQQSLDQGLQFLIQYYNGEERAKGNILERFSAQQFPDLHSELNLSSLELGDSALYFCASSVAGQNTDTQYFGPGTRLTVL.

This clone was seen only once. The rearrangement uses TRBV2 and TRBJ2-1; 8 bases are a match to TRBD2. J gave up 2 bases and V 7 bases, and 7 bases lay outside the gene matches. The CDR3 extends over 15 amino acids. CDR1 and CDR2 (germline): SNHLY, FYNNEI. This chain's CDR3 is CASTGLAGTYNEQFF. The DNA of the CDR3 is TGTGCCAGCACGGGATTAGCGGGAACCTACAATGAGCAGTTCTTC.

V and J are TRBV6-1 and TRBJ1-5; unclear D gene. V was shortened by 5 bases and J by 0 bases, with 11 bases between the two germline ends. The CDR3 is made up of 15 amino acids. CDR1 MNHNS and CDR2 SASEGT come from the germline V gene. The CDR3 here is CASSKDLYSNQPQHF. The CDR3 DNA follows: TGTGCCAGCAGTAAAGACCTCTATAGCAATCAGCCCCAGCATTTT.

This sequence joins TRBV24-1 and TRBJ1-2; 9 nucleotides agree with TRBD1. CDR3 size: 16 residues. The V segment lost 4 bases and the J segment 4 bases; nucleotides outside the gene matches: 9. Germline V gene sequence: CDR1 KGHDR, CDR2 SFDVKD. This CDR3 is CATSDPKDRGSYGYTF. The CDR3 coding sequence is TGTGCCACCAGTGACCCAAAGGACAGGGGATCCTATGGCTACACCTTC.